A selection of T cell receptor beta chains follows, all from one sample in a study of cytomegalovirus exposure and HLA in healthy donors. Sequenced by immunoSEQ multiplex PCR; TCRdb stores in-frame clones only, minus some. The sample includes 170,000 or so clones, approximately 81% of them seen just once. Source material: PBMCs. Receptors originate from a boy aged 2 to 10 in good health and CMV-seronegative. Both conserved end residues are part of each CDR3. The order of the fields is CDR3 length, clone size, V gene, D gene, J gene, CDR3 protein, CDR3 DNA. The D gene is left open where the match is weak. Part of the rows lack a size; the others show once, few, many or a class for expanded clones.

>13|.|TRBV2|TRBD2|TRBJ2-1
CALTSGSYSEQFF
TGTGCCCTAACTAGCGGCTCTTATAGTGAGCAGTTCTTC
>14|few|TRBV19|.|TRBJ2-7
CASSIARDSYEQYF
TGTGCCAGTAGTATAGCACGCGATTCCTACGAGCAGTACTTC
>15|.|TRBV15|TRBD2|TRBJ2-1
CATSGTSGFYNEQFF
TGTGCCACCAGCGGTACTAGCGGATTTTACAATGAGCAGTTCTTC
>15|.|TRBV19|.|TRBJ2-1
CASRPSQGGYNEQFF
TGTGCCAGTAGACCTTCTCAGGGGGGCTACAATGAGCAGTTCTTC
>17|.|TRBV28|TRBD1|TRBJ2-3
CASSSQRTGSFTDTQYF
TGTGCCAGCAGTTCGCAGAGGACAGGAAGTTTCACAGATACGCAGTATTTT
>14|.|TRBV19|TRBD1|TRBJ1-1
CASSTRGENTEAFF
TGTGCCAGTAGTACCAGGGGGGAGAACACTGAAGCTTTCTTT
>15|.|TRBV2|.|TRBJ2-7
CASSGRGVEGYEQYF
TGTGCCAGCAGTGGCAGGGGGGTCGAGGGTTACGAGCAGTACTTC
>15|.|TRBV7-2|.|TRBJ1-3
CASSFQGLSGNTIYF
TGTGCCAGCAGCTTTCAGGGGTTATCTGGAAACACCATATATTTT
>14|.|TRBV19|.|TRBJ1-3
CASSTTGNGNTIYF
TGTGCCAGTAGTACCACAGGGAATGGAAACACCATATATTTT
>16|.|TRBV4-1|TRBD1|TRBJ2-3
CASSQPDRGRGDTQYF
TGCGCCAGCAGCCAACCGGACAGGGGGCGAGGAGATACGCAGTATTTT
>17|.|TRBV7-9|.|TRBJ2-7
CASSLGFGRGAGYEQYF
TGTGCCAGCAGCTTAGGATTCGGACGGGGGGCGGGCTACGAGCAGTACTTC
>13|.|TRBV25-1|TRBD1|TRBJ2-7
CASSGDSLYEQYF
TGTGCCAGCAGCGGGGACAGTCTGTACGAGCAGTACTTC
>12|.|TRBV2|.|TRBJ2-2
CASTIYTGELFF
TGTGCCAGCACTATTTACACCGGGGAGCTGTTTTTT
>14|.|TRBV5-1|.|TRBJ2-3
CASSLGGSTDTQYF
TGCGCCAGCAGCTTGGGCGGGAGCACAGATACGCAGTATTTT
>15|.|TRBV18|.|TRBJ1-2
CASSPPVTSSYGYTF
TGTGCCAGCTCACCACCGGTGACATCGAGCTATGGCTACACCTTC
>16|few|TRBV6-1|.|TRBJ2-2
CASSEGLLLNTGELFF
TGTGCCAGCAGTGAAGGACTCCTACTGAACACCGGGGAGCTGTTTTTT
>13|.|TRBV27|TRBD1|TRBJ2-7
CASTITGGYEQYF
TGTGCCAGCACCATCACAGGGGGCTACGAGCAGTACTTC
>16|.|TRBV4-1|TRBD2|TRBJ2-1
CASRQLGGRAPNEQFF
TGCGCCAGCAGACAGCTGGGCGGGAGGGCCCCCAATGAGCAGTTCTTC
>14|.|TRBV7-9|TRBD1|TRBJ1-2
CASSRRQGADGYTF
TGTGCCAGCAGTCGTAGACAGGGGGCTGATGGCTACACCTTC
>16|.|TRBV9|TRBD1|TRBJ1-2
CASSVAGLGQSSGYTF
TGTGCCAGCAGCGTTGCTGGTTTGGGACAGTCTTCTGGCTACACCTTC
>17|.|TRBV4-2|TRBD2|TRBJ2-7
CASSQVNPVGLDYEQYF
TGTGCCAGCAGCCAAGTTAACCCGGTGGGACTAGACTACGAGCAGTACTTC
>15|.|TRBV5-1|TRBD1|TRBJ1-1
CASSSRTGENTEAFF
TGCGCCAGCAGCTCCCGGACAGGGGAGAACACTGAAGCTTTCTTT
>14|once|TRBV28|.|TRBJ2-7
CASRKQGTSYEQYF
TGTGCCAGCAGGAAACAGGGCACCTCCTACGAGCAGTACTTC
>13|.|TRBV4-1|.|TRBJ2-7
CASSQVNRYEQYF
TGCGCCAGCAGCCAAGTAAACAGATACGAGCAGTACTTC
>12|.|TRBV29-1|TRBD1|TRBJ1-1
CSGRTGNTEAFF
TGCAGCGGCCGGACAGGGAATACTGAAGCTTTCTTT
>15|.|TRBV7-6|TRBD2|TRBJ2-3
CASSLGSSGRDTQYF
TGTGCCAGCAGCCTGGGTAGTAGCGGGAGAGATACGCAGTATTTT
>10|.|TRBV6-8|.|TRBJ2-7
CASGSQEQYF
TGTGCCAGCGGGAGTCAGGAGCAGTACTTC
>18|.|TRBV11-2|TRBD2|TRBJ2-6
CAPVGGERETSGANVLTF
TGTGCCCCCGTCGGAGGGGAGCGGGAGACCTCTGGGGCCAACGTCCTGACTTTC
>15|.|TRBV4-1|.|TRBJ1-3
CASSPRVGGGNTIYF
TGCGCCAGCAGCCCCCGGGTAGGAGGTGGAAACACCATATATTTT
>15|.|TRBV5-4|TRBD1|TRBJ1-1
CASSPGQVENTEAFF
TGTGCCAGCAGCCCGGGACAGGTCGAGAACACTGAAGCTTTCTTT
>14|.|TRBV5-1|.|TRBJ1-5
CASSPKGGNQPQHF
TGCGCCAGCAGCCCCAAGGGCGGGAATCAGCCCCAGCATTTT
>14|once|TRBV19|.|TRBJ1-4
CASSIKQTGEKLFF
TGTGCCAGTAGTATAAAACAGACGGGAGAAAAACTGTTTTTT
>17|.|TRBV28|TRBD2|TRBJ2-1
CASSLRIYGLAGNEQFF
TGTGCCAGCAGTTTAAGGATTTATGGACTAGCGGGGAATGAGCAGTTCTTC
>16|.|TRBV28|TRBD1|TRBJ2-5
CASSVPGQGARETQYF
TGTGCCAGCAGTGTACCGGGACAGGGGGCGCGAGAGACCCAGTACTTC
>15|few|TRBV5-6|.|TRBJ1-1
CASSFTTGGNTEAFF
TGTGCCAGCAGCTTTACCACAGGTGGGAACACTGAAGCTTTCTTT
>16|once|TRBV27|.|TRBJ1-3
CASSLSRGNSGNTIYF
TGTGCCAGCAGTTTAAGTCGGGGGAACTCTGGAAACACCATATATTTT
>13|few|TRBV5-1|.|TRBJ2-2
CASSLEGSGELFF
TGCGCCAGCAGCTTGGAGGGGTCCGGGGAGCTGTTTTTT
>14|few|TRBV6-5|.|TRBJ1-3
CASSYSNRENTIYF
TGTGCCAGCAGTTACTCAAACAGGGAGAACACCATATATTTT
>16|.|TRBV5-1|.|TRBJ1-5
CASSLDPTGGRQPQHF
TGCGCCAGCAGTTTGGATCCGACAGGCGGAAGGCAGCCCCAGCATTTT
>14|.|TRBV4-2|.|TRBJ2-7
CASSQAQGSYEQYF
TGTGCCAGCAGCCAGGCGCAGGGGTCCTACGAGCAGTACTTC
>18|.|TRBV5-1|TRBD1|TRBJ1-1
CASSLGTGTVKSIAEAFF
TGCGCCAGCAGCTTGGGAACCGGGACAGTGAAATCAATCGCTGAAGCTTTCTTT
>12|.|TRBV29-1|.|TRBJ1-2
CSTQGSNYGYTF
TGCAGCACCCAGGGCTCTAACTATGGCTACACCTTC
>13|few|TRBV10-2|TRBD1|TRBJ1-2
CASSEGTGFGYTF
TGCGCCAGCAGTGAGGGGACAGGGTTTGGCTACACCTTC
>14|.|TRBV5-1|TRBD1|TRBJ1-4
CASSSGTGIEKLFF
TGCGCCAGCAGCTCCGGGACAGGTATTGAAAAACTGTTTTTT
>17|.|TRBV4-2|TRBD2|TRBJ2-4
CASSQVPSGRWQNIQYF
TGTGCCAGCAGCCAAGTACCGAGCGGGAGGTGGCAAAACATTCAGTACTTC
>14|.|TRBV27|.|TRBJ1-5
CASSLSGSDQPQHF
TGTGCCAGCAGTTTGTCAGGCTCGGATCAGCCCCAGCATTTT
>13|.|TRBV28|.|TRBJ2-7
CASSLAGGYEQYF
TGTGCCAGCAGTTTGGCCGGGGGCTACGAGCAGTACTTC
>20|once|TRBV5-1|.|TRBJ2-7
CASSLAKPTLTGLPSYEQYF
TGCGCCAGCAGCTTGGCAAAGCCCACCCTGACAGGCTTACCTTCCTACGAGCAGTACTTC
>13|.|TRBV9|.|TRBJ2-7
CASSVAAGYEQYF
TGTGCCAGCAGCGTAGCTGCGGGGTACGAGCAGTACTTC